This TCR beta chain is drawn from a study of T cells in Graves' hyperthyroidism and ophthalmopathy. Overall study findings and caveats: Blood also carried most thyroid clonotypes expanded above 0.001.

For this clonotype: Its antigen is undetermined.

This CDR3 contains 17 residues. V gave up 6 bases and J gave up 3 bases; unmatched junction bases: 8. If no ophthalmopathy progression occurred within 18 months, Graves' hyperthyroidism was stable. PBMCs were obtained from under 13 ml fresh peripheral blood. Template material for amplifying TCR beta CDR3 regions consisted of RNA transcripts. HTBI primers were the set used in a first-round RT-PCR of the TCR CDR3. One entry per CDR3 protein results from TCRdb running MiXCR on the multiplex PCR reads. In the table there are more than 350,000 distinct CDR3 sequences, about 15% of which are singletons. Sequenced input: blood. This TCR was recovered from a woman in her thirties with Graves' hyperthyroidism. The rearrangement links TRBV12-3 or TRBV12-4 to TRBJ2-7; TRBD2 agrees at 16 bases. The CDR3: CASSSGTSGRARYEQYF. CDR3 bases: TGTGCCAGCAGCTCCGGGACTAGCGGGAGGGCCCGCTACGAGCAGTACTTC.